This section outlines one T cell receptor (beta chain) sequence together with its context. The CDR3 sequence is 16 residues long. Germline CDR1 is LNHNV and CDR2 is YYDKDF (reference sequence). V shed 0 bases and J shed 6 bases, with 16 bases lying between them. The data were taken from a study of identical twins. TCRdb itself ran the 5' RACE reads through MiXCR, one entry per CDR3 protein. The sample comprises approximately 1.8 million distinct CDR3 sequences, more than 30% of which are singletons, and approximately 0.29% rests with the top ten. This chain joins TRBV15 and TRBJ2-3; D gene unclear. Sequenced: cord blood. This sequence was found in a newborn girl in good health. Here the CDR3 DNA reads TGTGCCACCAGCAGAGATAGGGCCCCTCTTGGGGATACGCAGTATTTT. This encodes CATSRDRAPLGDTQYF.